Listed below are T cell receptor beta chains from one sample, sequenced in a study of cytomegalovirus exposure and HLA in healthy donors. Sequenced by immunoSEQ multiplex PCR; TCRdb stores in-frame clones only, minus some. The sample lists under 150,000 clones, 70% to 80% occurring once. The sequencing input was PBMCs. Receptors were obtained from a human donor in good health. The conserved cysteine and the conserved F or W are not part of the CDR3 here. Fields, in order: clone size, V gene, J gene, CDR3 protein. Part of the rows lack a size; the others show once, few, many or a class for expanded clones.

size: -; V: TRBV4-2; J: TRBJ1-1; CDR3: ASSQDPPFAAAQGAEAF
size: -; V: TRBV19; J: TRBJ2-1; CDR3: ASSIKREPPNEQF
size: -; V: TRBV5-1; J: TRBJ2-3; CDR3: ASSLAGSGMGSGTDTQY
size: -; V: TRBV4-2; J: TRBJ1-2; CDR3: ASSQEIKGGYT
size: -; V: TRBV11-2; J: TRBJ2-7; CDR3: ASSLREYEQY
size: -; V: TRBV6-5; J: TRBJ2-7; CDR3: ASSYSREQQY
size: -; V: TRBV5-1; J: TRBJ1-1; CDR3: ASSRSSGSVTEAF
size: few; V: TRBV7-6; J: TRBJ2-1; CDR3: ASSWVEGRYNEQF
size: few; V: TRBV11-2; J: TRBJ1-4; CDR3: ASSLRQGGNEKLF
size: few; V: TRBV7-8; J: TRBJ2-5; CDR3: ASSHSQETQY
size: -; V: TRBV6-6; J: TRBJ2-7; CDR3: ASSYGTGDNEQY
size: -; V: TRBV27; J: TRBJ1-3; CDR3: ASRQQRQGAVPLIGNTIY
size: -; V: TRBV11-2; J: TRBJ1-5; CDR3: ASSFQGNQPQH
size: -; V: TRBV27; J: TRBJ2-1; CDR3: ASSLLGGRIYNEQF
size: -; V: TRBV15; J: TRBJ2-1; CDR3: ATSQGGYNEQF
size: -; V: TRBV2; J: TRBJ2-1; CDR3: ASGRLVGNEQF
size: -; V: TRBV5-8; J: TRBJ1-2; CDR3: ASRNWAHLGYT
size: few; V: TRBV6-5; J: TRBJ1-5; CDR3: ATATGPYQPQH
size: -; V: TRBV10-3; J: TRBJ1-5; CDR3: ATGHAGVGQPQH
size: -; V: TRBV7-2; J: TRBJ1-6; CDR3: ASSLGWRSSYNSPLH
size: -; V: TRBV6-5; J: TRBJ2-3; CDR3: ASNDREASDTQY
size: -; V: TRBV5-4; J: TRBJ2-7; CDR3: ASSLEGTGVNSYEQY
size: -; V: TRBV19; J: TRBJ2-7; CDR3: ASRRRNADFEQY
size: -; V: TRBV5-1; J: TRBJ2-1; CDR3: ASSQNRGVGSEQF
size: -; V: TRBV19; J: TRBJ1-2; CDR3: ASSGTRDTNYGYT
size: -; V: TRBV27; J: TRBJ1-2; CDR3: ASSRGPQDGYT
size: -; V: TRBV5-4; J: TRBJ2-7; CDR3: ATSIEPILSYEQY
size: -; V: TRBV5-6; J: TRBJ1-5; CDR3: ASSSNKLHSNQPQH
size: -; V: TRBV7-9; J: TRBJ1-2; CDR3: ASSLMGGGYT
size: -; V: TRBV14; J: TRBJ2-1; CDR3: ASSPESTSGSLRYNEQF
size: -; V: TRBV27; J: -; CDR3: ASSLISGGLAGVYEQY
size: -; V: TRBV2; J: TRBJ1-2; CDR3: ASSGRQGLNYGYT
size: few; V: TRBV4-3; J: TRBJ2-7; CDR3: ASSLGTSGLYEQY
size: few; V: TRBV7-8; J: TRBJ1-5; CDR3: ASSSRAGSNQPQH
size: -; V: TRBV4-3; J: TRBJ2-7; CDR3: ASSQETGTVYEQY
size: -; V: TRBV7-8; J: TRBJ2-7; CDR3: ASSPREGAYEQY
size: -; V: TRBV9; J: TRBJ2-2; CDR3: ASSVEGGPTGELF
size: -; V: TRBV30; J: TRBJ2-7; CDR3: AWRAREALYEQY
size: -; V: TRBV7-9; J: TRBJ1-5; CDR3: SSSHRGVGGDYQPQH
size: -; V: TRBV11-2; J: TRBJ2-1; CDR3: ASSSRDSGGGYNEQF
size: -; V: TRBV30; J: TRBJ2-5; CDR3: AWLGGGLETQY
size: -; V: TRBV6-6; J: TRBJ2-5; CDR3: ASSYSRGNQETQY
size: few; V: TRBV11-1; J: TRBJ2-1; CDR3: ASSLSEALYNEQF
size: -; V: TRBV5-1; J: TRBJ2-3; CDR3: ASSTLAGSGGTDTQY
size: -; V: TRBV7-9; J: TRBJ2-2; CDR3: SSSKTRMGGTGELF
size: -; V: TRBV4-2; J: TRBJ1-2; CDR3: ASSQGGQANIGYGYT
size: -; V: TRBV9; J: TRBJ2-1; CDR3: ASSVVAKRVNEQF
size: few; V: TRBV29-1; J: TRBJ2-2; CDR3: SVEDGPLGPLARGTGELF
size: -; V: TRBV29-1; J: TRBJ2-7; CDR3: RDGDSLFSLREQY
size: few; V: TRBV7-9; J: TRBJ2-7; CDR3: ASSFGGSPGEQY